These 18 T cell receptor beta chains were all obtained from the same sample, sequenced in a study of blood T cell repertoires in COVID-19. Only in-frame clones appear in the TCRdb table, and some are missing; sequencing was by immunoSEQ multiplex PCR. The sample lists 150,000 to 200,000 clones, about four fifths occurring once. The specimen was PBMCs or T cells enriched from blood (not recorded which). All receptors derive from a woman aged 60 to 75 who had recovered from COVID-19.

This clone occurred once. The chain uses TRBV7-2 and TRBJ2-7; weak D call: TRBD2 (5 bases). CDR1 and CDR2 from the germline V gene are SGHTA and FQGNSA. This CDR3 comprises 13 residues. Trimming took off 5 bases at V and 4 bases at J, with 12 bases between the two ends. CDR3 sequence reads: CASSRMRDYEQYF. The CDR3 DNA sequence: TGTGCCAGCAGCCGAATGAGGGATTACGAGCAGTACTTC.

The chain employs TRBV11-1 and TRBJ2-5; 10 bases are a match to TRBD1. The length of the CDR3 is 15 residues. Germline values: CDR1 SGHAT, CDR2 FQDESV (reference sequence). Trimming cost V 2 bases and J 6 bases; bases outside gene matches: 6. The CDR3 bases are TGTGCCAGCAGCTTACCCGGGACAGGGGCTAAGACCCAGTACTTC. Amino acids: CASSLPGTGAKTQYF.

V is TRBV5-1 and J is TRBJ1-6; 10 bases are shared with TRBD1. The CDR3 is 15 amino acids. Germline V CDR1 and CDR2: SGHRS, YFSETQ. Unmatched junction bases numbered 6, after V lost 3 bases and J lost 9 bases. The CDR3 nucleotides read TGCGCCAGCAGCTGGGGACAGGGGATCGGTTCACCCCTCCACTTT. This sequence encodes CASSWGQGIGSPLHF.

CDR3 in amino acids: CASRYLDRANTEAFF. The CDR3 bases are TGTGCCAGCAGGTACTTGGACAGGGCGAACACTGAAGCTTTCTTT. The V gene is TRBV5-6, the J gene TRBJ1-1, with 8 nucleotides matching TRBD1. The CDR3 is made up of 15 amino acids. Germline V lookup: CDR1 SGHDT, CDR2 YYEEEE. V trimming: 5 bases; J trimming: 1 base; junction bases outside the gene matches: 7.

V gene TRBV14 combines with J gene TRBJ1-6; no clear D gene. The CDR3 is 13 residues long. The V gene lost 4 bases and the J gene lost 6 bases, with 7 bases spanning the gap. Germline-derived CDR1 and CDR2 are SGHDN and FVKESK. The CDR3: CASSPVLNSPLHF. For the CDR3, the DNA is TGTGCCAGCAGCCCGGTCCTTAATTCACCCCTCCACTTT. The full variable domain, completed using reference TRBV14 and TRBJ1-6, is EAGVTQFPSHSVIEKGQTVTLRCDPISGHDNLYWYRRVMGKEIKFLLHFVKESKQDESGMPNNRFLAERTGGTYSTLKVQPAELEDSGVYFCASSPVLNSPLHFGNGTRLTVT.

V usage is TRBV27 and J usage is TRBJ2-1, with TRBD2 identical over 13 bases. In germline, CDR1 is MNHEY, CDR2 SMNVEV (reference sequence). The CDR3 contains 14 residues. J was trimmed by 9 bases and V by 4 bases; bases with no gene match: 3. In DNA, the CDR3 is TGTGCCAGCAGTTATTGGACTAGCGGGGGTGAGCAGTTCTTC. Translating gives CASSYWTSGGEQFF.

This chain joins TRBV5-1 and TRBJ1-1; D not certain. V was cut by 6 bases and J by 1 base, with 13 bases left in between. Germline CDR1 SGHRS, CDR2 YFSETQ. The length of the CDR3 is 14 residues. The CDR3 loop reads CASTLDGGNTEAFF. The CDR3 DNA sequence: TGCGCCAGCACCCTTGACGGAGGGAACACTGAAGCTTTCTTT.

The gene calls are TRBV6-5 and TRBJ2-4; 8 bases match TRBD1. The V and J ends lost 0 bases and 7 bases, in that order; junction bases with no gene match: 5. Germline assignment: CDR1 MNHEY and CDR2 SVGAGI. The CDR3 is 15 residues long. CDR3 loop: CASSYSTRGQNIQYF. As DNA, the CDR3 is TGTGCCAGCAGTTACTCAACCAGGGGGCAGAACATTCAGTACTTC.

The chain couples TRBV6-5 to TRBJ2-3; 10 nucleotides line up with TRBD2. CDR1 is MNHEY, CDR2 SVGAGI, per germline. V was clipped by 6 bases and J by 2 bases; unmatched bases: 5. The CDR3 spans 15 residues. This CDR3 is CASSQRGGLTDTQYF. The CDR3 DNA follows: TGTGCCAGCAGCCAGCGGGGGGGCCTCACAGATACGCAGTATTTT.

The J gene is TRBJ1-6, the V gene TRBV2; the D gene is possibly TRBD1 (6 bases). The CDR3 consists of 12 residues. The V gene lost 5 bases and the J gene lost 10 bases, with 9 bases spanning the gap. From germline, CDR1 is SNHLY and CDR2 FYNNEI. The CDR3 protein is CASSTGYSPLHF. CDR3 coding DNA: TGTGCCAGCAGTACAGGGTACTCACCCCTCCACTTT. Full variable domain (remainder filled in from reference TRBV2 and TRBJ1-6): EPEVTQTPSHQVTQMGQEVILRCVPISNHLYFYWYRQILGQKVEFLVSFYNNEISEKSEIFDDQFSVERPDGSNFTLKIRSTKLEDSAMYFCASSTGYSPLHFGNGTRLTVT.

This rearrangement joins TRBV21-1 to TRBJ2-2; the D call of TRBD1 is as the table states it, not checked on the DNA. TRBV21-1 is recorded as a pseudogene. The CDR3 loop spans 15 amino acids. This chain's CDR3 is CASGTTGTDTGELFF. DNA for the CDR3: TGTGCCAGCGGTACGACAGGGACAGACACCGGGGAGCTGTTTTTT.

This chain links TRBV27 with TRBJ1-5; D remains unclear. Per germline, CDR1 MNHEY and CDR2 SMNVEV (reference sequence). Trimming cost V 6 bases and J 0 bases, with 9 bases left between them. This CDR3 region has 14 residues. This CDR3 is CASREEYSNQPQHF. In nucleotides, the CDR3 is TGTGCCAGCAGGGAGGAGTATAGCAATCAGCCCCAGCATTTT.

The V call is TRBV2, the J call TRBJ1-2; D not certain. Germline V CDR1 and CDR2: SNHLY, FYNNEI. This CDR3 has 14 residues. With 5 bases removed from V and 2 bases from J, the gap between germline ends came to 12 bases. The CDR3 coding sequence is TGTGCCAGCAGTTCCCGGGAACGAAACTATGGCTACACCTTC. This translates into CASSSRERNYGYTF.

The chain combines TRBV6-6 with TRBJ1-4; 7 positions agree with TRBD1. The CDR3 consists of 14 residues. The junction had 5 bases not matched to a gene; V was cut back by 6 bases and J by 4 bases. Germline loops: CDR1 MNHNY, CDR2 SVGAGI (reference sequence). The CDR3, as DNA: TGTGCCAGCAGGCGACAGGGTGGTAATGAAAAACTGTTTTTT. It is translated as CASRRQGGNEKLFF.

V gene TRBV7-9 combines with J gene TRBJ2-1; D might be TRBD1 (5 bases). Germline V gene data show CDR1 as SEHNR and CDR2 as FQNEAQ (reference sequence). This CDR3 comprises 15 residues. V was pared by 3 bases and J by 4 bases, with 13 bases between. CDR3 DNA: TGTGCCAGCAGCTTCAACCCTGGGGCTTACAATGAGCAGTTCTTC. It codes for CASSFNPGAYNEQFF.

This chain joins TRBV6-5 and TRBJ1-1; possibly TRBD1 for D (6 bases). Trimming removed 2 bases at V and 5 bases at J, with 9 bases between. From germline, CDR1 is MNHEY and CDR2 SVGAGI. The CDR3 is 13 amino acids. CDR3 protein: CASSYTGNTEAFF. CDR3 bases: TGTGCCAGCAGTTACACAGGGAATACTGAAGCTTTCTTT.

This CDR3 is CSVVEGRYTEAFF. The CDR3 nucleotides are TGCAGCGTTGTGGAGGGTAGGTACACTGAAGCTTTCTTT. The genes are TRBV29-1 and TRBJ1-1; unclear D gene. The V end lost 4 bases, the J end lost 3 bases, and 12 bases lay between the germline ends. In germline, CDR1 is SQVTM, CDR2 ANQGSEA. The CDR3 sequence is 13 residues long.

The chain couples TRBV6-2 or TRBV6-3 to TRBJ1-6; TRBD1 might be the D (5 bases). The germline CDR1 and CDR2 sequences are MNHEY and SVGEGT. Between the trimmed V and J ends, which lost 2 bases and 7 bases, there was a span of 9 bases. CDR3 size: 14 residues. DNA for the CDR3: TGTGCCAGCAGTTACCAGGGAATGAATTCACCCCTCCACTTT. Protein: CASSYQGMNSPLHF.